This T cell receptor (beta chain) was sequenced for a study of monozygotic twins with inflammatory bowel disease. Germline V gene data show CDR1 as SGDLS and CDR2 as YYNGEE. The CDR3 is 16 amino acids. Two rounds of nested PCR, of 16 and 9 cycles, were run on TCRalpha and TCRbeta cDNA. TCRdb processed the 5' RACE reads again and assigns one entry to each CDR3 protein, with no DNA. In total, the table holds 300,000 to 400,000 distinct CDR3 sequences. Specimen: blood. V and J are TRBV9 and TRBJ2-7; as DNA is missing, the TRBD1 call by TCRdb cannot be tested. The sequence derives from a human donor with ulcerative colitis or Crohn's disease, or a healthy co-twin of an affected twin (not recorded which). The CDR3 sequence: CASSALGQGVESEQYF. Based on the CDR3 plus reference TRBV9 and TRBJ2-7, the full variable domain is DSGVTQTPKHLITATGQRVTLRCSPRSGDLSVYWYQQSLDQGLQFLIQYYNGEERAKGNILERFSAQQFPDLHSELNLSSLELGDSALYFCASSALGQGVESEQYFGPGTRLTVT.